One T cell receptor (beta chain) is described in this entry. The data derive from a study of blood T cell repertoires in COVID-19. Study-wide background: Collection of acute and convalescent COVID-19 samples took place in the United States, Italy and Spain. From T cells, B-cell-depleted T cells, or PBMCs came the material, which was cDNA or gDNA.

Germline-derived CDR1 and CDR2 are KGHSH and LQKENI. The CDR3 length is 13 residues. V shed 6 bases, J shed 3 bases, and the junction held 4 bases outside the gene matches. In Seattle, patients joined the study during active infection and were tracked longitudinally. The protocol was immunoSEQ multiplex PCR, while the TCRdb copy is restricted to in-frame clones and leaves out a portion. The sample carries hundreds of thousands of clones, over 85% recorded once. The sequenced sample was peripheral blood. The chain links TRBV18 to TRBJ2-7; 8 bases line up with TRBD1. This TCR came from a woman between 25 and 40 years old with COVID-19, enrolled during active disease. In nucleotides, the CDR3 is TGTGCCAGCTCTCCGGGACAGGACTACGAGCAGTACTTC. Translating it yields CASSPGQDYEQYF.